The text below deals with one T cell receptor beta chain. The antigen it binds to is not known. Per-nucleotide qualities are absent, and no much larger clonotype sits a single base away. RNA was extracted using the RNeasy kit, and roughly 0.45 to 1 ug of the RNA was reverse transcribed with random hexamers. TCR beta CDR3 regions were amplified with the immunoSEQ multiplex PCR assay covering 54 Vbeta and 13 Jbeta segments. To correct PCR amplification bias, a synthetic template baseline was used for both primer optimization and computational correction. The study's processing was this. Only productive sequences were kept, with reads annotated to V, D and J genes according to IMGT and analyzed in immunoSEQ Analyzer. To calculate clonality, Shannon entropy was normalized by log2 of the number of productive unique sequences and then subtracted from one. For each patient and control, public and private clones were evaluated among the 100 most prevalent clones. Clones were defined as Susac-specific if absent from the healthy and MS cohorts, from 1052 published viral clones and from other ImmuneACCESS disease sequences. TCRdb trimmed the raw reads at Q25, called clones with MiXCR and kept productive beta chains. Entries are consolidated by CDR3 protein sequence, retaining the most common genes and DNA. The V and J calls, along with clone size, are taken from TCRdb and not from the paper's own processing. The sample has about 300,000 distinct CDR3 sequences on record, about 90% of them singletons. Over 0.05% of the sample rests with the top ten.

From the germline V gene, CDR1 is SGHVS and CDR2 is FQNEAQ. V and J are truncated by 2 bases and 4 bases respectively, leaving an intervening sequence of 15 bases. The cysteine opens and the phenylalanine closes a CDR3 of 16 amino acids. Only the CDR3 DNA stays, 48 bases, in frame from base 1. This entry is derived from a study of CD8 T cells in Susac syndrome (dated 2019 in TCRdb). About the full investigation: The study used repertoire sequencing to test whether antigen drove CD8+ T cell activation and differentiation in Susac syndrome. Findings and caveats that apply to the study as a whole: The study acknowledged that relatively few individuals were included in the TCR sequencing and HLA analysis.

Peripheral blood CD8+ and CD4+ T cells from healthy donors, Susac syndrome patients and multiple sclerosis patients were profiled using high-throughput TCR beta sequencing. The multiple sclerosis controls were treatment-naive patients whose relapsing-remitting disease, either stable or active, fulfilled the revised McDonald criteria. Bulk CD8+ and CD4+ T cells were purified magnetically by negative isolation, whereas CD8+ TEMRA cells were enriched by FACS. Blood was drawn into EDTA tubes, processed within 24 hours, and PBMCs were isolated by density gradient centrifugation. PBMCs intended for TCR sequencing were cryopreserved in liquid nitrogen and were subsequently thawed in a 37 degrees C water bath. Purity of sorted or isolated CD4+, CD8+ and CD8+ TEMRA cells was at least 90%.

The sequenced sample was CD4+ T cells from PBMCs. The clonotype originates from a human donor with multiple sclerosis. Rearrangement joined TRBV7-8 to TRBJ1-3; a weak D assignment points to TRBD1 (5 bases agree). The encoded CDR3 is CASSLTGRGVGNTIYF. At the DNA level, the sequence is TGTGCCAGCAGCTTAACCGGTCGGGGGGTCGGAAACACCATATATTTT.